This is a list of T cell receptor beta chains from one sample in a study of shared clonotypes between healthy human individuals. Clones were sequenced by immunoSEQ multiplex PCR, and TCRdb holds only the in-frame ones, with some missing. The sample consists of approximately 2.5 million clones, around nine tenths of them appearing once. Sequenced sample: naive CD4+ T cells sorted from blood. These receptor sequences come from a man aged 18 to 29 in good health. Both conserved end residues are trimmed from each CDR3. D genes are given only for firm matches.

>12|TRBV19|TRBD2
ASSMGTSQETQY
>13|TRBV5-1|-
ASSSSGDPGNTIY
>13|TRBV11-1|-
ASSSRTQTNEKLF
>13|TRBV7-2|-
ASSSDGLEKETQY
>12|TRBV18|-
ASSPPRSEYEQY
>9|TRBV28|-
ASTYQNEQF
>12|TRBV18|-
ASSPWAGNQPQH
>14|TRBV6-5|TRBD1
ASSYSTGALDTEAF
>12|TRBV11-1|-
ASSLAIPPYEQY
>11|TRBV6-1|-
ASSEQGNQPQH
>12|TRBV2|TRBD1
ASVDRGRDEKLF
>15|TRBV15|-
ATSRDLVGGAGYGYT
>13|TRBV19|TRBD2
ASRDGTSAPLLPF
>14|TRBV5-5|-
ASSLGSSSYNSPLH
>13|TRBV5-1|-
ASSAGRDTNYGYT
>11|TRBV7-3|-
ASSLSRNTEAF
>7|TRBV20-1|-
SAAETQY
>14|TRBV19|TRBD1
ASIYTAGTGSYGYT
>11|TRBV7-3|-
ASSSGVAETQY
>13|TRBV7-2|TRBD1
ASSLGQGISYEQY
>13|TRBV5-1|TRBD2
ASSPLAGDGETQY
>12|TRBV11-2|-
ASSVSGARYGYT
>13|TRBV9|TRBD2
ASSVGTSGGNEQF
>12|TRBV30|-
AWSRRGSYNEQF
>14|TRBV7-2|-
ASSLVPAGGTETQY
>14|TRBV27|TRBD1
ASSSQSYRGTRPQH
>13|TRBV10-3|-
AISEDKGTNTEAF
>11|TRBV19|-
ASSNTGGTEAF
>13|TRBV5-4|TRBD1
ASSFRDRPNYGYT
>13|TRBV19|-
ASSEGTGTTEKLF
>14|TRBV5-1|TRBD1
ASSHGQGRFTDTQY
>15|TRBV4-2|-
ASSFMGYRQEPYEQY
>11|TRBV10-3|-
AISEYDRETQY
>12|TRBV14|-
ASSRVGAYNEQF
>12|TRBV7-9|-
ASSLGQGDTEAF
>9|TRBV29-1|-
SVAGQETQY
>12|TRBV7-2|-
ASSFRQGADEQY
>13|TRBV5-1|TRBD1
ASSSGDRDNEKLF
>11|TRBV18|-
ASSPVFQETQY
>14|TRBV6-6|TRBD1
ASSRLGQNSNQPQH
>11|TRBV7-6|-
ASSPAQNYGYT
>14|TRBV30|-
AWSQGTKEAGSPLH
>13|TRBV9|TRBD2
ASSVPRGGIDTQY
>11|TRBV6-5|-
ASSLTAGNTIY
>16|TRBV4-3|TRBD2
ASSQELAGGRVTGELF
>13|TRBV30|-
AWSRGGLLNQPQH
>13|TRBV6-5|TRBD2
ASSSGLASSYEQY
>11|TRBV30|-
AWSVEVKNEQF
>13|TRBV4-1|TRBD1
ASSQRQGANSPLH
>12|TRBV7-9|-
ASSLEAANYGYT
>13|TRBV19|-
ASSSAGGGIYEQF
>12|TRBV27|-
ASSAYEKTYEQY
>12|TRBV7-2|TRBD1
ASSRTGLREKLF
>11|TRBV10-3|-
AIRETPSEKAF
>12|TRBV30|-
AWSVGVNEKKLF